This T cell receptor beta chain emerged from a study of shared clonotypes between healthy human individuals. Only in-frame clones appear in the TCRdb table, and some are missing; sequencing was by immunoSEQ multiplex PCR. The sample contains around 940,000 clones, roughly 72% of which appear only once. Trimming left V 2 bases short and J 6 bases short, with 9 bases between. The germline V gene encodes CDR1 GTSNPN and CDR2 SVGIG (reference sequence). The CDR3 length is 12 residues. The rearrangement joins TRBV30 to TRBJ2-3; D gene ambiguous. The TCR comes from a young man in good health. The sequenced sample consisted of memory CD4+ T cells sorted from blood. As to subset: CD45RA-negative fraction. The CDR3 protein is CAWSPGSDTQYF. Written as DNA, the CDR3 is TGTGCCTGGAGTCCGGGTTCGGATACGCAGTATTTT. Full variable domain (outside the CDR3, taken from reference TRBV30 and TRBJ2-3): SQTIHQWPATLVQPVGSPLSLECTVEGTSNPNLYWYRQAAGRGLQLLFYSVGIGQISSEVPQNLSASRPQDRQFILSSKKLLLSDSGFYLCAWSPGSDTQYFGPGTRLTVL.